This T cell receptor beta chain emerged from a study of glioma-infiltrating T cells after dendritic cell vaccination. This CDR3 spans 15 amino acids. The V end was cut by 5 bases, the J end by 6 bases, with 20 bases between. The germline gives CDR1 MNHEY, CDR2 SMNVEV (reference sequence). This table comes from immunoSEQ multiplex PCR, and its TCRdb copy is limited to in-frame clones, with some not included. The table shows roughly 100,000 clones, with 90% occurring only once. Noted time point: after dendritic cell vaccination, including at tumor progression/relapse. The sequence was collected from a human donor with glioblastoma. V usage is TRBV27 and J usage is TRBJ2-7; no clear D gene. The sequencing used blood, collected after dendritic cell vaccination. CDR3: CASSPLSEALSEQYF. The CDR3 DNA sequence: TGTGCCAGCAGTCCCCTGAGCGAAGCTCTTTCCGAGCAGTACTTC.